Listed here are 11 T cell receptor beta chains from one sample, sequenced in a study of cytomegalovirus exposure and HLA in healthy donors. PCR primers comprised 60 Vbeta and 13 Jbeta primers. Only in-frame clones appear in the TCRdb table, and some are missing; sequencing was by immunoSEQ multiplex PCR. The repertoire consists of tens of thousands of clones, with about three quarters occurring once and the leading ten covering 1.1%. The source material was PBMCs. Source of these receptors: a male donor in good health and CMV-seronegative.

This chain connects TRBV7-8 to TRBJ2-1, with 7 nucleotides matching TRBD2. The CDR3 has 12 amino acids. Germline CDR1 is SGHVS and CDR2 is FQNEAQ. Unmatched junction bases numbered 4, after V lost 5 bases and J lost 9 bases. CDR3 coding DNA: TGTGCCAGCAGCCCGGGGGAGGGTGAGCAGTTCTTC. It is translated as CASSPGEGEQFF.

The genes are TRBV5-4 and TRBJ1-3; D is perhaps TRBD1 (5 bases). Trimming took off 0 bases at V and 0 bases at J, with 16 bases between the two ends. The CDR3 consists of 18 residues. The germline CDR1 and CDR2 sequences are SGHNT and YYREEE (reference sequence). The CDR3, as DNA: TGTGCCAGCAGCTTGGGAACTCCGACAGCAAGCTCTGGAAACACCATATATTTT. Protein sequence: CASSLGTPTASSGNTIYF.

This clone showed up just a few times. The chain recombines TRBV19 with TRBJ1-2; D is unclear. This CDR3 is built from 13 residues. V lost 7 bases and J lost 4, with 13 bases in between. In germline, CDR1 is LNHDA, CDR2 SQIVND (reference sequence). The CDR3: CASTMGELYGYTF. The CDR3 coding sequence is TGTGCCAGTACCATGGGAGAGCTCTATGGCTACACCTTC.

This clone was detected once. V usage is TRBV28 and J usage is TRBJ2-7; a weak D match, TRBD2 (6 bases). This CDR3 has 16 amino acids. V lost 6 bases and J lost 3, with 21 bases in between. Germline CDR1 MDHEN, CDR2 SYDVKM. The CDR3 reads CASSSPGEALRYEQYF. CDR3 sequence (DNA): TGTGCCAGCAGCTCCCCCGGGGAGGCCCTACGCTACGAGCAGTACTTC.

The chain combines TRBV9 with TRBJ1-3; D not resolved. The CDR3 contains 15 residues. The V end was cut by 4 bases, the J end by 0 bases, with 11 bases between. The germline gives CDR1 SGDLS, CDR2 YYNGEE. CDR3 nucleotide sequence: TGTGCCAGCAGCCCTAGTCTACGCTCTGGAAACACCATATATTTT. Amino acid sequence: CASSPSLRSGNTIYF.

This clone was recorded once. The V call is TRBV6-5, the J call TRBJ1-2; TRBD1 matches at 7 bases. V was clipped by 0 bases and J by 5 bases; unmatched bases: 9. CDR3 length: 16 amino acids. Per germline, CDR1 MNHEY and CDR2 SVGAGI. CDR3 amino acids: CASSYSRQGSRYGYTF. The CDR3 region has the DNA TGTGCCAGCAGTTACTCGAGACAGGGAAGTCGGTATGGCTACACCTTC.

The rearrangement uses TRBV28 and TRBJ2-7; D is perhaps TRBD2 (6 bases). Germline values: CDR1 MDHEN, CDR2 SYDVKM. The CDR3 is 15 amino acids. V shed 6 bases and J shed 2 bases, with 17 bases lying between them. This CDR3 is CASRPGGELPYEQYF. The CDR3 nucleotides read TGTGCCAGCAGACCGGGCGGGGAACTTCCCTACGAGCAGTACTTC.

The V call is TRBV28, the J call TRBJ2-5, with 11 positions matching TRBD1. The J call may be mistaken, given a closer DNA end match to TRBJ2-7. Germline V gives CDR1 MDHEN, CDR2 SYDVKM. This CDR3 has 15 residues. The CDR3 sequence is CASSRPGTGGYEQYF. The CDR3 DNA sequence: TGTGCCAGCAGCCGACCCGGGACAGGGGGTTACGAGCAGTACTTC.

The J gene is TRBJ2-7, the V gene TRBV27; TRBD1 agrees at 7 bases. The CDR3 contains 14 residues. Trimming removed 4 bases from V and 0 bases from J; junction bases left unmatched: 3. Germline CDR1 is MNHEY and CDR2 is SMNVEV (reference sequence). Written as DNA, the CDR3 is TGTGCCAGCAGTTCCGGGACAGACTCCTACGAGCAGTACTTC. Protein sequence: CASSSGTDSYEQYF.

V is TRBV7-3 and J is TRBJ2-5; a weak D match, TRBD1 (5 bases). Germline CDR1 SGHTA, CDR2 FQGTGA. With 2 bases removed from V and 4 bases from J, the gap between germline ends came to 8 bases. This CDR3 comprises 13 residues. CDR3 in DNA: TGTGCCAGCAGCTTAGTAAGGGGAGAGACCCAGTACTTC. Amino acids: CASSLVRGETQYF.

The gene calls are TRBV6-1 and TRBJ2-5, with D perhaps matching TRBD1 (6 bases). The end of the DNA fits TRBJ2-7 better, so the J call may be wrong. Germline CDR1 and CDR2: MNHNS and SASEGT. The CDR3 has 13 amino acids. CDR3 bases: TGTGCCAGCCTACCGGGACAATCTTACGAGCAGTACTTC. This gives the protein CASLPGQSYEQYF.